The 20 T cell receptor beta chains below were found in one sample sequenced in a study of regulatory T cells in long-lasting Graves disease. Time point: persistent/refractory GD, antithyroid drugs over 5 years with positive TRAb. RNA isolated from PBMCs was used to make the TCR library. Libraries of TCR beta came from iRepertoire HTBI primers plus Arm-PCR of CDR3 regions. Each CDR3 protein gets one entry after TCRdb re-called the multiplex PCR reads with MiXCR. The table includes about 460,000 distinct CDR3 sequences, approximately 23% detected once. The sample was peripheral blood mononuclear cells (PBMCs), taken when the disease was refractory, from a patient treated with antithyroid drugs. The receptors come from a female donor with Graves disease.

The chain combines TRBV29-1 with TRBJ2-7, with 11 positions matching TRBD2. V lost 5 bases and J lost 0; bases outside the gene matches: 12. CDR1 SQVTM and CDR2 ANQGSEA come from the germline V gene. This CDR3 contains 17 residues. In DNA, the CDR3 is TGCAGCGTTCGACTAGCGGGAATGACCCCCCCCTCCTACGAGCAGTACTTC. This translates into CSVRLAGMTPPSYEQYF.

In its sample, this clonotype was seen many times. The chain carries TRBV24-1 and TRBJ2-7; D might be TRBD1 (6 bases). This CDR3 has 15 residues. V was clipped by 5 bases and J by 0 bases, with 13 bases between them. The V gene's germline CDR1 is KGHDR and CDR2 SFDVKD. In DNA, the CDR3 is TGTGCCACCAGTGGGACGGACAGTTCCTCCTACGAGCAGTACTTC. Protein product: CATSGTDSSSYEQYF.

This clonotype was found a few times. The chain couples TRBV6-2 or TRBV6-3 to TRBJ2-5, with 8 bases identical to TRBD2. V shed 0 bases and J 4 bases; nucleotides not matched to a gene: 7. This CDR3 is built from 16 residues. Per the germline V gene, CDR1 is MNHEY and CDR2 is SVGEGT. The CDR3 sequence is CASSYSQRGFGETQYF. Written as DNA, the CDR3 is TGTGCCAGCAGTTACTCCCAGCGGGGGTTTGGAGAGACCCAGTACTTC.

The chain uses TRBV19 and TRBJ1-5; no clear D. CDR1 and CDR2 (germline): LNHDA, SQIVND (reference sequence). The ends were cut back, 7 bases at V and 3 bases at J, with 10 bases in the middle. The length of the CDR3 is 13 residues. The CDR3 nucleotides read TGTGCCAGTAAGCAACAACTCAATCAGCCCCAGCATTTT. This codes for CASKQQLNQPQHF.

V gene TRBV20-1 combines with J gene TRBJ2-6, with D hard to call. The V end lost 7 bases, the J end lost 0 bases, and 10 bases lay between the germline ends. Germline-derived CDR1 and CDR2 are DFQATT and SNEGSKA (reference sequence). The CDR3 contains 14 residues. Here the CDR3 DNA reads TGCAGTGTGTGGCGGTACTCTGGGGCCAACGTCCTGACTTTC. Encoded protein: CSVWRYSGANVLTF.

The rearrangement uses TRBV29-1 and TRBJ2-7; 8 bases match TRBD2. Germline assignment: CDR1 SQVTM and CDR2 ANQGSEA. After removal of 5 bases from V and 3 bases from J, the junction contained 6 bases not matched to a gene. The CDR3 has 13 residues. The CDR3 nucleotides read TGCAGCGTTTCCTTTAGCGGGATCTACGAGCAGTACTTC. Translating gives CSVSFSGIYEQYF.

This clonotype was seen ten or more times. V and J are TRBV7-2 and TRBJ1-4, with D maybe TRBD1 (5 bases). The germline V gene encodes CDR1 SGHTA and CDR2 FQGNSA. The V end was cut by 6 bases, the J end by 3 bases, with 8 bases between. CDR3 length: 13 amino acids. DNA for the CDR3: TGTGCCAGCAGTGGCAGGGCTAATGAAAAACTGTTTTTT. It translates to CASSGRANEKLFF.

In its sample, this clonotype was seen many times. V gene TRBV2 combines with J gene TRBJ1-2; D is ambiguous. The CDR3 runs to 12 residues. V lost 5 bases, J lost 2 bases, and 6 bases lay in between. Germline assignment: CDR1 SNHLY and CDR2 FYNNEI. CDR3 bases: TGTGCCAGCAGTACAGAGAACTATGGCTACACCTTC. Protein sequence: CASSTENYGYTF.

The table lists this clonotype with a count of one. This chain connects TRBV9 to TRBJ2-2; a weak D match, TRBD2 (7 bases). This CDR3 has 15 amino acids. Per the germline V gene, CDR1 is SGDLS and CDR2 is YYNGEE. With 7 bases removed from V and 0 bases from J, the gap between germline ends came to 13 bases. CDR3 in DNA: TGTGCCAGCGGGGGGCGGGGGCCGAACACCGGGGAGCTGTTTTTT. This translates into CASGGRGPNTGELFF.

This clonotype was recorded at least ten times. V gene TRBV12-3 or TRBV12-4 combines with J gene TRBJ1-5; D is unresolved. The CDR3 loop spans 14 amino acids. The V end was cut by 3 bases, the J end by 0 bases, with 6 bases between. The chain's CDR3 is CASSFRYSNQPQHF. The CDR3 DNA is TGTGCCAGCAGTTTCAGGTATAGCAATCAGCCCCAGCATTTT.

This clonotype was seen just once. The chain combines TRBV19 with TRBJ1-4; perhaps TRBD1 as D (6 bases). Germline assignment: CDR1 LNHDA and CDR2 SQIVND (reference sequence). Trimming stripped 6 bases from V and 3 bases from J, with 11 bases between. CDR3 size: 14 residues. CDR3 DNA: TGTGCCAGTAGAAAAGGGGGGGCTAATGAAAAACTGTTTTTT. Amino acids: CASRKGGANEKLFF. The full variable domain, rest sourced from reference TRBV19 and TRBJ1-4, is DGGITQSPKYLFRKEGQNVTLSCEQNLNHDAMYWYRQDPGQGLRLIYYSQIVNDFQKGDIAEGYSVSREKKESFPLTVTSAQKNPTAFYLCASRKGGANEKLFFGSGTQLSVL.

In its sample, this clonotype was seen many times. J is TRBJ1-2 and V is TRBV7-9; 10 nucleotides match TRBD1. Looked up from germline, CDR1 is SEHNR and CDR2 is FQNEAQ (reference sequence). The CDR3 runs 14 residues. The V gene end was trimmed by 3 bases and the J gene end by 3 bases; junction bases not matched to a gene: 1. This chain's CDR3 is CASSFGTGDYGYTF. The CDR3 DNA sequence: TGTGCCAGCAGCTTTGGGACAGGGGACTATGGCTACACCTTC. The complete variable domain, with remaining parts taken from reference TRBV7-9 and TRBJ1-2, reads DTGVSQNPRHKITKRGQNVTFRCDPISEHNRLYWYRQTLGQGPEFLTYFQNEAQLEKSRLLSDRFSAERPKGSFSTLEIQRTEQGDSAMYLCASSFGTGDYGYTFGSGTRLTVV.

This clonotype was counted many times. In nucleotides, the CDR3 is TGTGCCAGCAGTCTGGGGACAGGGGATGGATATGGCTACACCTTC. Protein product: CASSLGTGDGYGYTF. This rearrangement joins TRBV28 to TRBJ1-2, with TRBD1 identical over 10 bases. Germline lookup yields CDR1 MDHEN and CDR2 SYDVKM. This CDR3 has 15 amino acids. Trimming removed 5 bases from V and 5 bases from J; junction bases left unmatched: 8.

The chain recombines TRBV19 with TRBJ1-3; TRBD1 might be the D (5 bases). The germline V gene encodes CDR1 LNHDA and CDR2 SQIVND (reference sequence). Trimming cost V 1 base and J 2 bases, with 9 bases left between them. This CDR3 is built from 15 residues. The CDR3 DNA is TGTGCCAGTAGTATAGCGGGGACTGCTGGAAACACCATATATTTT. Its protein is CASSIAGTAGNTIYF.

The chain combines TRBV12-3 or TRBV12-4 with TRBJ1-1; no definite D call. V lost 6 bases and J 1 base, leaving 12 bases between the germline ends. This CDR3 region has 14 residues. CDR3 in DNA: TGTGCCAGCAGCCCCGGTTGGTCGAACACTGAAGCTTTCTTT. It specifies CASSPGWSNTEAFF.

This clonotype was detected only a few times. The V call is TRBV20-1, the J call TRBJ2-7; D is ambiguous. The CDR3 totals 12 residues. Germline CDR1 and CDR2: DFQATT and SNEGSKA (reference sequence). Deletions cut 6 bases from V and 6 bases from J, with 15 bases between. The CDR3 DNA reads TGCAGTGCCGACTCGGGCGGTCGCGAGCAGTACTTC. This translates into CSADSGGREQYF.

The table lists this clonotype with a few counts. The chain employs TRBV28 and TRBJ2-2; D may be TRBD1 (5 bases). In germline, CDR1 is MDHEN, CDR2 SYDVKM. This CDR3 comprises 15 residues. Between the trimmed V and J ends, which lost 4 bases and 4 bases, there was a span of 13 bases. The CDR3 loop is CASSSTDTRTGELFF. The DNA of the CDR3 is TGTGCCAGCAGTTCCACGGACACCCGCACCGGGGAGCTGTTTTTT.

This clonotype has just one count. A much larger clone differs by one base, so this may be a read error. The chain recombines TRBV30 with TRBJ1-1; D ambiguous. Germline V gene data show CDR1 as GTSNPN and CDR2 as SVGIG (reference sequence). The V end was cut by 5 bases, the J end by 2 bases, with 12 bases between. The CDR3 spans 13 residues. CDR3 in DNA: TGTGCCTGGGCACTCAGGAGCAACACTGAAGCTTTCTTT. Translated: CAWALRSNTEAFF.

The chain is built from TRBV4-1 and TRBJ1-2; 7 bases agree with TRBD1. Unmatched junction bases numbered 9, after V lost 4 bases and J lost 4 bases. Germline CDR1 MGHRA, CDR2 YSYEKL. CDR3 length equals 15 residues. The CDR3 protein is CASSLGTGEVYGYTF. The CDR3 nucleotides are TGCGCCAGCAGCCTAGGTACAGGGGAGGTCTATGGCTACACCTTC.

CDR3 DNA sequence: TGCGCCAGCAGCTTGACGGTAGCGGGAGCTCTCCTCTATTCTGGGGCCAACGTCCTGACTTTC. Protein product: CASSLTVAGALLYSGANVLTF. This rearrangement joins TRBV5-1 to TRBJ2-6, with 9 bases identical to TRBD2. The V segment lost 1 base and the J segment 1 base; nucleotides outside the gene matches: 15. The CDR3 covers 21 residues. The germline V gene has CDR1 SGHRS and CDR2 YFSETQ.